Each of the 21 T cell receptor beta chains below was sequenced from the same sample in a study of blood T cell repertoires in COVID-19. Here immunoSEQ multiplex PCR was the method, and the copy in TCRdb shows in-frame clones only, minus some. The table includes roughly 210,000 clones, approximately 81% detected once. Material for sequencing was peripheral blood. Receptors were obtained from an elderly woman with COVID-19, enrolled during active disease.

The CDR3 DNA follows: TGCGCCAGCAGCCAAGGGCTTCAGACAGGGGCTAATGGCTACACCTTC. It codes for CASSQGLQTGANGYTF. The J gene is TRBJ1-2, the V gene TRBV4-1, with 8 nucleotides matching TRBD1. Germline V gives CDR1 MGHRA, CDR2 YSYEKL. This CDR3 comprises 16 residues. The trim removed 1 base at V and 6 bases at J, leaving 10 bases unmatched.

CDR3 coding DNA: TGTGCCAGCAGTGAACCTCTCCGGGGGGTGGGATCACCCCTCCACTTT. This sequence encodes CASSEPLRGVGSPLHF. The chain combines TRBV25-1 with TRBJ1-6; perhaps TRBD1 as D (5 bases). The CDR3 consists of 16 residues. Germline V gene lookup returns CDR1 MGHDK and CDR2 SYGVNS. Trimming shortened V by 2 bases and J by 10 bases, and 18 bases separated the two germline ends.

The chain combines TRBV14 with TRBJ1-2, with 9 bases aligning to TRBD1. Germline loops: CDR1 SGHDN, CDR2 FVKESK. V lost 0 bases, J lost 4 bases, and 3 bases stayed unmatched. The CDR3 extends over 15 amino acids. The CDR3 DNA reads as TGTGCCAGCAGCCAAGACGGACAGGGGTCCTATGGCTACACCTTC. It is translated as CASSQDGQGSYGYTF.

The rearrangement joins TRBV7-3 to TRBJ2-7, with D tentatively TRBD2 (5 bases). The CDR3 is 16 residues long. Germline V gene data show CDR1 as SGHTA and CDR2 as FQGTGA. V shed 2 bases and J shed 2 bases, with 16 bases lying between them. The chain's CDR3 is CASSLFPSSGAYEQYF. The CDR3 nucleotides read TGTGCCAGCAGCTTATTCCCCTCTTCCGGGGCCTACGAGCAGTACTTC.

The chain is built from TRBV27 and TRBJ2-3; the match to TRBD2 covers 12 bases. Germline V CDR1 and CDR2: MNHEY, SMNVEV (reference sequence). The CDR3 has 15 residues. Losses at the gene ends were 6 bases for V and 2 bases for J; bases not matched to a gene: 3. CDR3 residues: CASRLAGGNTDTQYF. The DNA of the CDR3 is TGTGCCAGCAGGCTAGCGGGGGGGAACACAGATACGCAGTATTTT.

This clone was observed a few times. J is TRBJ2-7 and V is TRBV6-1, with D unclear. Germline values: CDR1 MNHNS, CDR2 SASEGT. Between the trimmed V and J ends, which lost 3 bases and 3 bases, there was a span of 6 bases. The CDR3 runs to 12 residues. The CDR3 reads CASSDRIYEQYF. The CDR3 coding sequence is TGTGCCAGCAGTGACAGGATCTACGAGCAGTACTTC.

The gene calls are TRBV9 and TRBJ2-5, with TRBD1 matching over 10 bases. This CDR3 region has 16 residues. With 4 bases clipped from V and 1 base from J, the junction kept 7 bases outside the gene matches. Per the germline V gene, CDR1 is SGDLS and CDR2 is YYNGEE. CDR3 sequence: CASSPRQGAAQETQYF. DNA for the CDR3: TGTGCCAGCAGCCCCCGACAGGGGGCGGCCCAAGAGACCCAGTACTTC.

J is TRBJ1-1 and V is TRBV2; the D is unclear. In germline, CDR1 is SNHLY, CDR2 FYNNEI. The CDR3 extends over 12 amino acids. Trimming removed 6 bases from V and 8 bases from J, with 13 bases in between. CDR3: CASRDDGREAFF. CDR3 DNA sequence: TGTGCCAGCAGGGACGACGGGAGGGAAGCTTTCTTT.

V and J are TRBV6-5 and TRBJ1-1; D is unclear. The CDR3 covers 14 residues. The V gene lost 2 bases and the J gene lost 1 base, with 8 bases spanning the gap. Germline lookup yields CDR1 MNHEY and CDR2 SVGAGI. CDR3 sequence reads: CASSYTERNTEAFF. The CDR3 coding sequence is TGTGCCAGCAGTTACACAGAAAGGAACACTGAAGCTTTCTTT.

V usage is TRBV28 and J usage is TRBJ2-6; maybe TRBD2 (5 bases). The CDR3 contains 13 residues. Trimming pared 6 bases from V and 3 bases from J, leaving 6 bases between. Germline lookup yields CDR1 MDHEN and CDR2 SYDVKM. CDR3: CASRGDGANVLTF. CDR3 nucleotide sequence: TGTGCCAGCAGGGGAGATGGGGCCAACGTCCTGACTTTC. Together with reference TRBV28 and TRBJ2-6, the CDR3 gives the full variable domain: DVKVTQSSRYLVKRTGEKVFLECVQDMDHENMFWYRQDPGLGLRLIYFSYDVKMKEKGDIPEGYSVSREKKERFSLILESASTNQTSMYLCASRGDGANVLTFGAGSRLTVL.

The chain uses TRBV21-1 and TRBJ2-5; the table's D call TRBD1 went unverified against the DNA. TRBV21-1 has pseudogene status. The CDR3 has 18 residues. This CDR3 reads CASSKIGGNRGPGETQYF. CDR3 nucleotide sequence: TGTGCCAGCAGCAAAATCGGCGGAAACAGGGGGCCTGGGGAGACCCAGTACTTC.

The chain recombines TRBV3-1 (or the pseudogene TRBV3-2) with TRBJ2-7; tentatively, D is TRBD2 (5 bases). Germline CDR1 and CDR2: LGHDT and YNNKEL (reference sequence). Between the trimmed V and J ends, which lost 4 bases and 7 bases, there was a span of 14 bases. The CDR3 length is 13 residues. The DNA for the CDR3 is TGTGCCAGCAGCCGGGGTCTCCGCGGGGAGCAGTACTTC. It encodes CASSRGLRGEQYF.

The J gene is TRBJ1-1, the V gene TRBV19, with D perhaps TRBD1 (5 bases). The V gene lost 4 bases and the J gene lost 4 bases, with 13 bases spanning the gap. The CDR3 spans 14 residues. Germline lookup yields CDR1 LNHDA and CDR2 SQIVND (reference sequence). CDR3 DNA: TGTGCCAGTAGTACGCTCCAGGGCGCCACTGAAGCTTTCTTT. This gives the protein CASSTLQGATEAFF.

The genes are TRBV7-9 and TRBJ2-7; no clear D. The CDR3 spans 15 residues. V lost 5 bases and J 0 bases, leaving 14 bases between the germline ends. Germline CDR1 is SEHNR and CDR2 is FQNEAQ (reference sequence). CDR3 DNA: TGTGCCAGCAGCACGACACTGACAAGCTCCTACGAGCAGTACGTC. Protein sequence: CASSTTLTSSYEQYV.

This clone was counted a few times. This sequence joins TRBV30 and TRBJ1-1; D uncertain. Germline V gene sequence: CDR1 GTSNPN, CDR2 SVGIG (reference sequence). The CDR3 is 11 residues long. With 2 bases removed from V and 7 bases from J, the gap between germline ends came to 8 bases. CDR3 coding DNA: TGTGCCTGGAGTCAGCAGGTTGAAGCTTTCTTT. Its translation: CAWSQQVEAFF.

This clone is a singleton in its sample. V and J are TRBV5-1 and TRBJ2-3; 9 nucleotides match TRBD2. The CDR3 has 16 residues. Losses at the gene ends were 3 bases for V and 5 bases for J; bases not matched to a gene: 10. Germline V CDR1 and CDR2: SGHRS, YFSETQ. The CDR3 here is CASSSNLAGRGDTQYF. The CDR3 nucleotides are TGCGCCAGCAGCTCGAATCTAGCGGGGCGCGGAGATACGCAGTATTTT.

This clone was counted once. CDR3 bases: TGTGCCATCAGTGAGTCTGGTCAAGTCGGGGACTATGGCTACACCTTC. Residues: CAISESGQVGDYGYTF. This chain joins TRBV10-3 and TRBJ1-2, with D hard to call. Germline V CDR1 and CDR2: ENHRY, SYGVKD. Trimming removed 0 bases from V and 3 bases from J, with 14 bases in between. CDR3 length: 16 residues.

The rearrangement links TRBV19 to TRBJ1-1; D gene unclear. Germline V gives CDR1 LNHDA, CDR2 SQIVND (reference sequence). This CDR3 spans 14 amino acids. With 7 bases removed from V and 4 bases from J, the gap between germline ends came to 16 bases. CDR3 sequence reads: CASTPVVGGTEAFF. For the CDR3, the DNA is TGTGCCAGTACACCCGTGGTTGGAGGCACTGAAGCTTTCTTT.

The rearrangement joins TRBV6-2 or TRBV6-3 to TRBJ1-3, with a possible D match to TRBD1 (6 bases). The V and J ends lost 6 bases and 0 bases respectively, with 18 bases between them. The CDR3 spans 17 residues. CDR1 is MNHEY, CDR2 SVGEGT, per germline. In DNA form, the CDR3 reads TGTGCCAGCAGCTATCCACAGGGTACCGTCTCTGGAAACACCATATATTTT. It translates to CASSYPQGTVSGNTIYF.

This chain uses TRBV5-8 with TRBJ2-3; weak D call: TRBD1 (6 bases). CDR3 size: 15 residues. Germline loops: CDR1 SGHTS, CDR2 YDEGEE. The V and J ends lost 3 bases and 2 bases respectively, with 13 bases between them. CDR3 sequence: CASSSWQGTTDTQYF. The CDR3 DNA is TGTGCCAGCAGCTCTTGGCAGGGGACCACAGATACGCAGTATTTT. Filled out from reference TRBV5-8 and TRBJ2-3, the complete variable domain reads EAGVTQSPTHLIKTRGQQATLRCSPISGHTSVYWYQQALGLGLQFLLWYDEGEERNRGNFPPRFSGRQFPNYSSELNVNALELEDSALYLCASSSWQGTTDTQYFGPGTRLTVL.

V usage is TRBV11-2 and J usage is TRBJ1-1, with a tentative D call TRBD1 (5 bases). The germline V and J ends were trimmed by 1 base and 3 bases, with 12 bases remaining between them. CDR1 is SGHAT, CDR2 FQNNGV, per germline. CDR3 length equals 15 residues. The CDR3, as DNA: TGTGCCAGCAGCTTAGCTCAGGGACTCTACACTGAAGCTTTCTTT. This sequence encodes CASSLAQGLYTEAFF.